Sequencing of this T cell receptor (beta chain) was carried out in a study of T cells in women clearing cervical HPV infection. General study findings and limits: Richness plus V gene abundances separated cases from controls with AUC about 0.8.

As to this clone: What it recognizes is unknown. Read sequence stops 3 residues before the CDR3 end, and the germline J gene provides the missing end.

Only in-frame clones appear in the TCRdb table, and some are missing; sequencing was by immunoSEQ multiplex PCR. This sample's table reports about 32,000 clones. The CDR3 consists of 12 residues. V dropped 2 bases and J dropped 4 bases, with 5 bases sitting between them. Germline values: CDR1 SEHNR, CDR2 FQNEAQ (reference sequence). V is TRBV7-9 and J is TRBJ1-2; D unclear. The sequence came from a woman between 18 and 70 years old with a cervical HPV16 infection that either progressed to CIN3+ or cleared (not recorded which). The sample comprised blood buffy coat. The CDR3 region is CASSLSIYGYTF. The CDR3 DNA, read in part, is TGTGCCAGCAGCTTATCTATCTATGGC.